Presented here are 2 T cell receptor beta chains from one specimen sequenced in a study of CD8+CD57+ T cells in acquired aplastic anemia. TCR beta VDJ and CDR3 were profiled, and genomic DNA was the template. TCRdb reanalysed the reads using MiXCR and keeps one entry per CDR3 protein. This table holds approximately 160,000 distinct CDR3 sequences, 35% to 55% found once. The sample was sorted CD4+, CD8+, or CD8+CD57+ T cells (not recorded which) from PBMCs. The receptors derive from a human donor in good health.

This clonotype was seen many times. This chain connects TRBV12-3 or TRBV12-4 to TRBJ2-5; 11 nucleotides align to TRBD2. The CDR3 runs 13 residues. Losses at the gene ends were 5 bases for V and 7 bases for J; bases not matched to a gene: 3. CDR3: CASSLTSGGTQYF. As DNA, the CDR3 is TGTGCCAGCAGTCTAACTAGCGGGGGGACCCAGTACTTC.

The chain couples TRBV12-3 or TRBV12-4 to TRBJ2-1; TRBD2 matches at 13 bases. CDR3 size: 15 residues. With V trimmed by 3 bases and J by 7 bases, 3 bases remained unmatched. The CDR3 DNA follows: TGTGCCAGCAGTTTTACTAGCGGGGGGGGGAATGAGCAGTTCTTC. Its translation: CASSFTSGGGNEQFF.